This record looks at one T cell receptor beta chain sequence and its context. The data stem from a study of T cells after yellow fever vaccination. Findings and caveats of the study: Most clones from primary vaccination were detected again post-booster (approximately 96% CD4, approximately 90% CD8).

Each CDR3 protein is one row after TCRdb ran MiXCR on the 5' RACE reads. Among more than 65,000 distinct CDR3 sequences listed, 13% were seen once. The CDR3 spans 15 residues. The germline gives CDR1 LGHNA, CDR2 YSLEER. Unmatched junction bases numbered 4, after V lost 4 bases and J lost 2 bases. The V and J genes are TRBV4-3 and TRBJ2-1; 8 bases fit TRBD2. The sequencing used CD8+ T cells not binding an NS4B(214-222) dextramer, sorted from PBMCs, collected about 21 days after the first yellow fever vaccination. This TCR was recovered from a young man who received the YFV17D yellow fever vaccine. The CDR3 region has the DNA TGCGCCAGCAGCCCCGGGACTAGTCCCTACAATGAGCAGTTCTTC. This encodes CASSPGTSPYNEQFF.